A selection of T cell receptor beta chains follows, all from one sample in a study of T cells in Graves' hyperthyroidism and ophthalmopathy. TCRdb re-derived calls from the multiplex PCR reads in MiXCR, one entry per CDR3 protein. The sample records about 600,000 distinct CDR3 sequences, 12% to 15% being singletons. Sequenced input: blood. These receptors originate from a woman between 18 and 30 years old with Graves' ophthalmopathy. CDR3s include the opening cysteine and the closing phenylalanine or tryptophan. Each record gives: D gene, J gene, clone size, V gene, CDR3 protein, CDR3 DNA. A D gene is named only where the DNA matches it firmly. A clone size is listed for some rows: how often the clone was seen (once, few, many), or a class if it is expanded.

D gene: TRBD2; J gene: TRBJ2-1; clone size: .; V gene: TRBV28; CDR3 protein: CASGKPGLAGGQQFF; CDR3 DNA: TGTGCCAGCGGAAAACCGGGACTAGCGGGAGGGCAGCAGTTCTTC
D gene: .; J gene: TRBJ2-7; clone size: many; V gene: TRBV3-1; CDR3 protein: CASSRGTYGSYEQYF; CDR3 DNA: TGTGCCAGCAGCCGGGGGACATACGGGTCCTACGAGCAGTACTTC
D gene: TRBD1; J gene: TRBJ1-1; clone size: many; V gene: TRBV9; CDR3 protein: CASRSGTGGNTEAFF; CDR3 DNA: TGTGCCAGCCGGTCCGGGACAGGGGGGAACACTGAAGCTTTCTTT
D gene: .; J gene: TRBJ2-2; clone size: many; V gene: TRBV24-1; CDR3 protein: CATSTVGENTGELFF; CDR3 DNA: TGTGCCACCAGTACCGTGGGGGAGAACACCGGGGAGCTGTTTTTT
D gene: .; J gene: TRBJ2-3; clone size: many; V gene: TRBV19; CDR3 protein: CASSIARVGRTDTQYF; CDR3 DNA: TGTGCCAGTAGTATAGCCAGGGTAGGTCGTACAGATACGCAGTATTTT
D gene: .; J gene: TRBJ2-6; clone size: many; V gene: TRBV6-6; CDR3 protein: CASSYQPSGANVLTF; CDR3 DNA: TGTGCCAGCAGTTACCAACCCTCTGGGGCCAACGTCCTGACTTTC
D gene: .; J gene: TRBJ1-2; clone size: many; V gene: TRBV6-5; CDR3 protein: CASSYSIRYRDLHGYTF; CDR3 DNA: TGTGCCAGCAGTTACTCGATTCGCTACAGGGATCTCCATGGCTACACCTTC
D gene: .; J gene: TRBJ1-1; clone size: many; V gene: TRBV6-1; CDR3 protein: CASRRHNTEAFF; CDR3 DNA: TGTGCCAGCAGGCGACACAACACTGAAGCTTTCTTT
D gene: TRBD2; J gene: TRBJ2-7; clone size: many; V gene: TRBV3-1; CDR3 protein: CASSQDRTSGYEQYF; CDR3 DNA: TGTGCCAGCAGCCAAGATCGGACTAGCGGCTACGAGCAGTACTTC
D gene: TRBD2; J gene: TRBJ2-1; clone size: .; V gene: TRBV7-3; CDR3 protein: CASSILAGGRDEQFF; CDR3 DNA: TGTGCCAGCAGCATATTAGCGGGAGGGAGAGATGAGCAGTTCTTC
D gene: .; J gene: TRBJ2-3; clone size: few; V gene: TRBV30; CDR3 protein: CAQWHIHTQYF; CDR3 DNA: TGTGCCCAGTGGCATATTCATACGCAGTATTTT
D gene: TRBD1; J gene: TRBJ2-7; clone size: many; V gene: TRBV7-9; CDR3 protein: CASSIGQGTYHEQYF; CDR3 DNA: TGTGCCAGCAGCATAGGACAGGGGACATATCACGAGCAGTACTTC
D gene: .; J gene: TRBJ2-5; clone size: once; V gene: TRBV19; CDR3 protein: CASSDWTSQETQYF; CDR3 DNA: TGTGCCAGTAGTGATTGGACAAGTCAAGAGACCCAGTACTTC
D gene: .; J gene: TRBJ2-5; clone size: many; V gene: TRBV2; CDR3 protein: CASSDDYQETQYF; CDR3 DNA: TGTGCCAGCAGTGATGACTACCAAGAGACCCAGTACTTC
D gene: TRBD1; J gene: TRBJ2-2; clone size: .; V gene: TRBV12-3/TRBV12-4; CDR3 protein: CASGPGTGGGGELFF; CDR3 DNA: TGTGCCAGCGGCCCCGGGACAGGGGGAGGCGGGGAGCTGTTTTTT
D gene: .; J gene: TRBJ2-3; clone size: many; V gene: TRBV3-1; CDR3 protein: CASSQVGGASTDTQYF; CDR3 DNA: TGTGCCAGCAGCCAAGTGGGCGGGGCTAGCACAGATACGCAGTATTTT
D gene: .; J gene: TRBJ1-4; clone size: many; V gene: TRBV29-1; CDR3 protein: CSGTLGATNEKLFF; CDR3 DNA: TGCAGCGGCACCCTAGGGGCAACTAATGAAAAACTGTTTTTT
D gene: .; J gene: TRBJ2-7; clone size: many; V gene: TRBV10-3; CDR3 protein: CAIRDQTYEQYF; CDR3 DNA: TGTGCCATCAGAGACCAAACCTACGAGCAGTACTTC
D gene: .; J gene: TRBJ1-2; clone size: .; V gene: TRBV28; CDR3 protein: CASYPTVDYGYTF; CDR3 DNA: TGTGCCAGCTATCCTACAGTTGACTATGGCTACACCTTC
D gene: .; J gene: TRBJ2-7; clone size: many; V gene: TRBV5-1; CDR3 protein: CASSPTAQTYEQYF; CDR3 DNA: TGCGCCAGCAGCCCGACAGCACAAACCTACGAGCAGTACTTC
D gene: .; J gene: TRBJ2-7; clone size: many; V gene: TRBV5-5; CDR3 protein: CASSLEEGWGTPYEQYF; CDR3 DNA: TGTGCCAGCAGCTTGGAGGAGGGGTGGGGAACCCCCTACGAGCAGTACTTC
D gene: .; J gene: TRBJ2-3; clone size: many; V gene: TRBV7-9; CDR3 protein: CASSLGGLARGTDTQYF; CDR3 DNA: TGTGCCAGCAGCTTAGGCGGTCTAGCAAGGGGTACAGATACGCAGTATTTT
D gene: TRBD1; J gene: TRBJ1-2; clone size: many; V gene: TRBV6-6; CDR3 protein: CASSYSYGSRGHGYTF; CDR3 DNA: TGTGCCAGCAGTTACTCGTACGGTAGCAGGGGGCATGGCTACACCTTC
D gene: .; J gene: TRBJ1-6; clone size: .; V gene: TRBV28; CDR3 protein: CASRGRRYNSPLHF; CDR3 DNA: TGTGCCAGCCGGGGCAGAAGATATAATTCACCCCTCCACTTT
D gene: TRBD1; J gene: TRBJ2-6; clone size: few; V gene: TRBV27; CDR3 protein: CASTMLGQGVPGANVLTF; CDR3 DNA: TGTGCCAGCACGATGTTGGGACAGGGAGTCCCTGGGGCCAACGTCCTGACTTTC
D gene: TRBD2; J gene: TRBJ2-1; clone size: .; V gene: TRBV7-9; CDR3 protein: CASSLVRLAGGEQFF; CDR3 DNA: TGTGCCAGCAGCTTAGTTCGACTAGCGGGGGGTGAGCAGTTCTTC
D gene: TRBD2; J gene: TRBJ2-7; clone size: few; V gene: TRBV12-3/TRBV12-4; CDR3 protein: CASTAASGSVEEQYF; CDR3 DNA: TGTGCCAGCACCGCCGCTAGCGGGTCGGTCGAGGAGCAGTACTTC
D gene: TRBD1; J gene: TRBJ1-4; clone size: .; V gene: TRBV20-1; CDR3 protein: CSARDRQGREKLFF; CDR3 DNA: TGCAGTGCTAGAGATCGACAGGGAAGGGAAAAACTGTTTTTT
D gene: TRBD1; J gene: TRBJ2-2; clone size: many; V gene: TRBV12-3/TRBV12-4; CDR3 protein: CASSAGTGVTNTGELFF; CDR3 DNA: TGTGCCAGCAGTGCCGGGACAGGGGTGACGAACACCGGGGAGCTGTTTTTT
D gene: TRBD2; J gene: TRBJ2-1; clone size: .; V gene: TRBV24-1; CDR3 protein: CATSDFRLAQQFF; CDR3 DNA: TGTGCCACCAGTGATTTTCGACTAGCACAGCAGTTCTTC
D gene: .; J gene: TRBJ2-7; clone size: many; V gene: TRBV7-2; CDR3 protein: CASSLPGLAAYEQYF; CDR3 DNA: TGTGCCAGCAGCTTACCGGGACTGGCAGCCTACGAGCAGTACTTC
D gene: .; J gene: TRBJ2-2; clone size: few; V gene: TRBV12-3/TRBV12-4; CDR3 protein: CASSSPTWELFF; CDR3 DNA: TGTGCCAGCAGTTCACCAACGTGGGAGCTGTTTTTT
D gene: TRBD2; J gene: TRBJ2-7; clone size: .; V gene: TRBV3-1; CDR3 protein: CASSQDLGGGPYF; CDR3 DNA: TGTGCCAGCAGCCAAGATCTCGGCGGGGGGCCGTACTTC
D gene: .; J gene: TRBJ2-7; clone size: .; V gene: TRBV4-3; CDR3 protein: CASRQDFYEQYF; CDR3 DNA: TGCGCCAGCAGGCAAGATTTCTACGAGCAGTACTTC
D gene: .; J gene: TRBJ1-1; clone size: .; V gene: TRBV30; CDR3 protein: CAWSVVGDTEAFF; CDR3 DNA: TGTGCCTGGAGCGTCGTAGGGGACACTGAAGCTTTCTTT
D gene: .; J gene: TRBJ2-2; clone size: many; V gene: TRBV6-5; CDR3 protein: CASSYISGRGELFF; CDR3 DNA: TGTGCCAGCAGTTACATCTCAGGGCGGGGGGAGCTGTTTTTT
D gene: .; J gene: TRBJ2-2; clone size: many; V gene: TRBV5-1; CDR3 protein: CASSLNRVDTGELFF; CDR3 DNA: TGCGCCAGCAGCTTGAACAGGGTCGACACCGGGGAGCTGTTTTTT
D gene: .; J gene: TRBJ2-7; clone size: many; V gene: TRBV7-8; CDR3 protein: CASSLLDPYEQYF; CDR3 DNA: TGTGCCAGCAGCTTACTGGACCCCTACGAGCAGTACTTC
D gene: TRBD1; J gene: TRBJ1-2; clone size: many; V gene: TRBV10-3; CDR3 protein: CAISESGTGSNYGYTF; CDR3 DNA: TGTGCCATCAGTGAGTCCGGGACAGGATCCAACTATGGCTACACCTTC